The 27 T cell receptor beta chains below were found in one sample sequenced in a study of shared clonotypes between healthy human individuals. Data came from immunoSEQ multiplex PCR; TCRdb stores just in-frame clones and leaves some out. This table holds fewer than 700,000 clones, just over 75% found once. The sample consisted of PBMCs. The receptor source for this set is a woman aged 40 to 50 in good health. Some clones in this sample may be carry-over from other donors' samples.

The V call is TRBV25-1, the J call TRBJ2-3; TRBD1 agrees at 7 bases. The CDR3 extends over 15 amino acids. Germline V lookup: CDR1 MGHDK, CDR2 SYGVNS. With 3 bases clipped from V and 0 bases from J, the junction kept 3 bases outside the gene matches. CDR3 loop: CASSDPGQSTDTQYF. The DNA of the CDR3 is TGTGCCAGCAGTGACCCGGGACAGAGCACAGATACGCAGTATTTT. Based on the CDR3 plus reference TRBV25-1 and TRBJ2-3, the full variable domain is EADIYQTPRYLVIGTGKKITLECSQTMGHDKMYWYQQDPGMELHLIHYSYGVNSTEKGDLSSESTVSRIRTEHFPLTLESARPSHTSQYLCASSDPGQSTDTQYFGPGTRLTVL.

On this clone: The same CDR3 arises from other DNA sequences in this sample as well. DNA of the CDR3: TGCGCCAGCAGCTTGGAAGGGGCAAGCACAGATACGCAGTATTTT. Residues: CASSLEGASTDTQYF. This chain links TRBV5-1 with TRBJ2-3, with a tentative D call TRBD1 (5 bases). The germline V and J ends were trimmed by 0 bases and 0 bases, with 8 bases remaining between them. Germline assignment: CDR1 SGHRS and CDR2 YFSETQ. The CDR3 contains 15 residues.

The chain joins TRBV7-3 to TRBJ2-7; D is undetermined. The CDR3 is 18 amino acids. V was cut by 3 bases and J by 3 bases, with 24 bases left in between. CDR1 SGHTA and CDR2 FQGTGA come from the germline V gene. For the CDR3, the DNA is TGTGCCAGCAGCTTCATCTCGGCTGGGTCGCAGCCAGTCTACGAGCAGTACTTC. It specifies CASSFISAGSQPVYEQYF.

This clone turned up a few times. The chain employs TRBV9 and TRBJ2-2, with D possibly being TRBD2 (7 bases). In germline, CDR1 is SGDLS, CDR2 YYNGEE. V was pared by 5 bases and J by 0 bases, with 14 bases between. CDR3 length: 16 amino acids. CDR3 DNA: TGTGCCAGCAGTGCCGCGGGGGCCCCGAACACCGGGGAGCTGTTTTTT. Translation: CASSAAGAPNTGELFF. Together with reference TRBV9 and TRBJ2-2, the CDR3 gives the full variable domain: DSGVTQTPKHLITATGQRVTLRCSPRSGDLSVYWYQQSLDQGLQFLIQYYNGEERAKGNILERFSAQQFPDLHSELNLSSLELGDSALYFCASSAAGAPNTGELFFGEGSRLTVL.

Concerning this clone itself: Other DNA sequences of this sample code for an identical CDR3. The chain links TRBV5-1 to TRBJ2-7; 8 nucleotides agree with TRBD2. This CDR3 spans 14 amino acids. Germline V gene lookup returns CDR1 SGHRS and CDR2 YFSETQ. Trimming at V came to 0 bases and at J to 4 bases, leaving 3 bases not matched to a gene. The CDR3 nucleotides are TGCGCCAGCAGCTTGGCGGGAGGGCCATACGAGCAGTACTTC. This codes for CASSLAGGPYEQYF.

This sequence joins TRBV9 and TRBJ1-1; no firm D call. The germline V gene encodes CDR1 SGDLS and CDR2 YYNGEE. V lost 3 bases and J lost 3, with 9 bases in between. This CDR3 region has 13 residues. Here the CDR3 reads CASSEGGDTEAFF. The CDR3 DNA reads as TGTGCCAGCAGCGAGGGTGGGGACACTGAAGCTTTCTTT.

The chain employs TRBV27 and TRBJ1-1; D unresolved. CDR1 is MNHEY and CDR2 is SMNVEV in the germline V gene (reference sequence). Trimming stripped 3 bases from V and 1 base from J, with 12 bases between. The CDR3 totals 15 residues. CDR3 loop: CASSLTVQRNTEAFF. The CDR3 region has the DNA TGTGCCAGCAGTTTGACGGTACAACGGAACACTGAAGCTTTCTTT.

This chain joins TRBV7-2 and TRBJ2-3; D remains unclear. Germline lookup yields CDR1 SGHTA and CDR2 FQGNSA. The V gene lost 4 bases and the J gene lost 8 bases, with 7 bases spanning the gap. CDR3 size: 11 residues. The CDR3 nucleotides are TGTGCCAGCAGCTCCCGAGGTACGCAGTATTTT. The encoded protein is CASSSRGTQYF. Together with reference TRBV7-2 and TRBJ2-3, the CDR3 gives the full variable domain: GAGVSQSPSNKVTEKGKDVELRCDPISGHTALYWYRQSLGQGLEFLIYFQGNSAPDKSGLPSDRFSAERTGGSVSTLTIQRTQQEDSAVYLCASSSRGTQYFGPGTRLTVL.

The chain couples TRBV12-5 to TRBJ2-2; 8 nucleotides match TRBD1. V trimming: 7 bases; J trimming: 1 base; junction bases outside the gene matches: 8. There are 16 residues in the CDR3. Germline V CDR1 and CDR2: LGHNT, FRNRAP. The CDR3 DNA reads as TGTGCTAGTGCCCGTACCGGGACAGGGAACACCGGGGAGCTGTTTTTT. Protein product: CASARTGTGNTGELFF.

The count of this clone is one. CDR3 bases: TGTGCCAGCAGCTATTTGGGCGTAGCGGGAGGGCCTCGGGACGAGCAGTACTTC. Translated: CASSYLGVAGGPRDEQYF. This rearrangement joins TRBV13 to TRBJ2-7; 11 bases are shared with TRBD2. Trimming cost V 4 bases and J 5 bases; bases outside gene matches: 16. The CDR3 runs to 18 residues. The germline V gene has CDR1 PRHDT and CDR2 FYEKMQ (reference sequence).

In regard to this clone: The sample carries other DNA sequences with the same CDR3. The V call is TRBV28, the J call TRBJ1-2, with D unclear. The germline CDR1 and CDR2 sequences are MDHEN and SYDVKM. The CDR3 is 11 residues long. The DNA of the CDR3 is TGTGCGTCGGGCGTTAACTATGGCTACACCTTC. Translating gives CASGVNYGYTF.

This chain joins TRBV9 and TRBJ2-2; D is unresolved. This CDR3 comprises 12 residues. Trimming left V 2 bases short and J 7 bases short, with 6 bases between. In germline, CDR1 is SGDLS, CDR2 YYNGEE. The CDR3 here is CASSVQYGELFF. CDR3 sequence (DNA): TGTGCCAGCAGCGTTCAGTACGGGGAGCTGTTTTTT.

Written as DNA, the CDR3 is TGTGCCAGTATGGAGGGGGCCGGTGAATGGAACACTGAAGCTTTCTTT. The encoded protein is CASMEGAGEWNTEAFF. The chain is built from TRBV19 and TRBJ1-1, with 7 nucleotides matching TRBD1. Germline CDR1 and CDR2: LNHDA and SQIVND (reference sequence). Unmatched junction bases numbered 12, after V lost 7 bases and J lost 1 base. The CDR3 consists of 16 residues.

The chain couples TRBV4-3 to TRBJ2-3, with D unclear. Germline-derived CDR1 and CDR2 are LGHNA and YSLEER. Trimming left V 1 base short and J 6 bases short, with 8 bases between. CDR3 length equals 13 residues. CDR3 nucleotide sequence: TGCGCCAGCAGCCAAGGTCCTATCGATACGCAGTATTTT. This translates into CASSQGPIDTQYF.

The CDR3 sequence: CSAGQINQPQHF. The CDR3 coding sequence is TGCAGCGCTGGACAGATCAATCAGCCCCAGCATTTT. V usage is TRBV29-1 and J usage is TRBJ1-5, with a weak D call TRBD1 (6 bases). Germline V gives CDR1 SQVTM, CDR2 ANQGSEA. There are 12 residues in the CDR3. Trimming took off 7 bases at V and 3 bases at J, with 10 bases between the two ends.

V usage is TRBV25-1 and J usage is TRBJ1-2, with unresolved D. CDR3 size: 11 residues. CDR1 is MGHDK and CDR2 is SYGVNS in the germline V gene. With 10 bases removed from V and 4 bases from J, the gap between germline ends came to 10 bases. Here the CDR3 reads CAIRISYGYTF. Written as DNA, the CDR3 is TGTGCCATCAGGATATCCTATGGCTACACCTTC.

The chain combines TRBV15 with TRBJ2-7, with D perhaps matching TRBD1 or TRBD2 (7 bases each). V lost 7 bases and J 3 bases, leaving 13 bases between the germline ends. The CDR3 loop spans 13 amino acids. Germline CDR1 and CDR2: LNHNV and YYDKDF (reference sequence). DNA of the CDR3: TGTGCCACCACCCAGGGGGGGGACTACGAGCAGTACTTC. This encodes CATTQGGDYEQYF.

This clone was observed a single time. The rearrangement links TRBV28 to TRBJ1-1; weak D call: TRBD1 (5 bases). Germline values: CDR1 MDHEN, CDR2 SYDVKM. This CDR3 comprises 15 residues. The V end lost 2 bases, the J end lost 5 bases, and 15 bases lay between the germline ends. This CDR3 is CASSLGGGTGTEAFF. CDR3 DNA sequence: TGTGCCAGCAGTTTAGGGGGAGGGACGGGGACTGAAGCTTTCTTT. The variable domain in full, completed from reference TRBV28 and TRBJ1-1, reads DVKVTQSSRYLVKRTGEKVFLECVQDMDHENMFWYRQDPGLGLRLIYFSYDVKMKEKGDIPEGYSVSREKKERFSLILESASTNQTSMYLCASSLGGGTGTEAFFGQGTRLTVV.

The rearrangement links TRBV5-1 to TRBJ2-7; D remains ambiguous. Between the trimmed V and J ends, which lost 4 bases and 1 base, there was a span of 12 bases. The CDR3 contains 14 residues. Germline V gene sequence: CDR1 SGHRS, CDR2 YFSETQ. CDR3 in DNA: TGCGCCAGCAGCATACAAAGTTCGTCCTACGAGCAGTACTTC. Translation: CASSIQSSSYEQYF.

This clone was recorded only once. The chain combines TRBV18 with TRBJ1-1; a possible D gene is TRBD1 (6 bases). Trimming took off 3 bases at V and 2 bases at J, with 13 bases between the two ends. Germline V gene lookup returns CDR1 KGHSH and CDR2 LQKENI. This CDR3 region has 15 residues. CDR3 coding DNA: TGTGCCAGCTCACCCCTTACAGGGCGAAACACTGAAGCTTTCTTT. Amino acid sequence: CASSPLTGRNTEAFF.

This clone was seen ten or more times. The V call is TRBV7-8, the J call TRBJ2-5, with 11 bases aligning to TRBD2. Germline CDR1 is SGHVS and CDR2 is FQNEAQ. CDR3 length equals 15 residues. V lost 5 bases and J lost 3; bases outside the gene matches: 5. CDR3 region: CASSAATSGKETQYF. For the CDR3, the DNA is TGTGCCAGCAGCGCCGCGACTAGCGGGAAAGAGACCCAGTACTTC.

The chain combines TRBV30 with TRBJ2-5, with TRBD1 matching over 8 bases. J was trimmed by 2 bases and V by 5 bases; bases with no gene match: 4. This CDR3 spans 13 amino acids. The germline V gene encodes CDR1 GTSNPN and CDR2 SVGIG (reference sequence). The CDR3 DNA reads as TGTGCCTGGGCACGGGACAGGCAAGAGACCCAGTACTTC. Translation: CAWARDRQETQYF.

A note on this clone: In the same sample, other DNA sequences code for this CDR3. J is TRBJ1-1 and V is TRBV10-3; D is ambiguous. Between the trimmed V and J ends, which lost 0 bases and 1 base, there was a span of 9 bases. CDR1 and CDR2 from the germline V gene are ENHRY and SYGVKD. CDR3 length: 15 amino acids. CDR3 sequence (DNA): TGTGCCATCAGTGAGTCTGGAGGGAGGAACACTGAAGCTTTCTTT. Translation: CAISESGGRNTEAFF.

This clone occurred a few times. The rearrangement uses TRBV2 and TRBJ2-2; tentatively, D is TRBD1 (6 bases). Trimming stripped 6 bases from V and 5 bases from J, with 10 bases between. CDR3 length equals 13 residues. Germline CDR1 reads SNHLY; CDR2 reads FYNNEI. CDR3 coding DNA: TGTGCCAGCAGGGTCACAGGGACCGGGGAGCTGTTTTTT. Amino acids: CASRVTGTGELFF.

This clone was observed a handful of times. The V and J genes are TRBV11-2 and TRBJ2-1; TRBD1 aligns across 9 bases. The V gene's germline CDR1 is SGHAT and CDR2 FQNNGV. This CDR3 has 15 amino acids. V lost 4 bases to trimming and J lost 6 bases; unmatched junction nucleotides: 7. The DNA for the CDR3 is TGTGCCAGCAGCTCTTACAGGGGGCTGCGCAATGAGCAGTTCTTC. Protein: CASSSYRGLRNEQFF.

V is TRBV5-8 and J is TRBJ2-4; no clear D. V lost 4 bases and J lost 6, with 5 bases in between. The CDR3 is made up of 11 amino acids. In germline, CDR1 is SGHTS, CDR2 YDEGEE. The CDR3: CASSTTNIQYF. For the CDR3, the DNA is TGTGCCAGCAGCACCACAAACATTCAGTACTTC.

This clone was counted ten times or more. The sample has other DNA sequences that encode this CDR3 too. This chain connects TRBV5-6 to TRBJ2-6; D ambiguous. The CDR3 is 15 residues long. V lost 0 bases and J lost 1, with 5 bases in between. Germline V lookup: CDR1 SGHDT, CDR2 YYEEEE. CDR3 bases: TGTGCCAGCAGCTTGGGACGGTCTGGGGCCAACGTCCTGACTTTC. Its translation is CASSLGRSGANVLTF.